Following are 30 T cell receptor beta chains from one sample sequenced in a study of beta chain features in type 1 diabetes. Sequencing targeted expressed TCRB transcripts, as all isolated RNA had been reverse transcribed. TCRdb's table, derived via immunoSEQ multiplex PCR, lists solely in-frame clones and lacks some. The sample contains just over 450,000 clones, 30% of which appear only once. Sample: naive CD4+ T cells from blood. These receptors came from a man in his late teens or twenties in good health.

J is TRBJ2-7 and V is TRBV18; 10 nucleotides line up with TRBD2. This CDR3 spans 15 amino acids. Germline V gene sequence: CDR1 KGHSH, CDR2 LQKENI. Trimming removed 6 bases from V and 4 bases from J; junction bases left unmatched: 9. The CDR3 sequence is CASSPGLAELYEQYF. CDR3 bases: TGTGCCAGCTCCCCCGGACTAGCGGAACTTTACGAGCAGTACTTC. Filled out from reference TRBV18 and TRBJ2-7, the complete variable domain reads NAGVMQNPRHLVRRRGQEARLRCSPMKGHSHVYWYRQLPEEGLKFMVYLQKENIIDESGMPKERFSAEFPKEGPSILRIQQVVRGDSAAYFCASSPGLAELYEQYFGPGTRLTVT.

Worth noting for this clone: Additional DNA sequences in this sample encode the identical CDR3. The CDR3 DNA reads TGCGCCAGCAGCTTGGAAACAGGGATGAACACTGAAGCTTTCTTT. Translated: CASSLETGMNTEAFF. This sequence joins TRBV5-1 and TRBJ1-1; weak D call: TRBD1 (6 bases). The CDR3 covers 15 residues. Germline V lookup: CDR1 SGHRS, CDR2 YFSETQ. V was clipped by 0 bases and J by 0 bases, with 9 bases between them.

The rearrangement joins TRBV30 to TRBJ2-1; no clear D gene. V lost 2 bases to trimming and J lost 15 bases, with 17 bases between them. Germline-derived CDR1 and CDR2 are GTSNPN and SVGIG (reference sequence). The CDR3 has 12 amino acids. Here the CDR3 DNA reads TGTGCCTGGAGTCCGCCGCCGCTGATAGGGTTCTTC. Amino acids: CAWSPPPLIGFF.

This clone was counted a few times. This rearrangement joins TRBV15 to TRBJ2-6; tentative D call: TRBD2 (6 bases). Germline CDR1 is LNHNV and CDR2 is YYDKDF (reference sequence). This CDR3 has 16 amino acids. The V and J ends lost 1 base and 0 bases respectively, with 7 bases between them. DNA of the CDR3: TGTGCCACCAGCAGAGGCGGGGCCTCTGGGGCCAACGTCCTGACTTTC. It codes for CATSRGGASGANVLTF.

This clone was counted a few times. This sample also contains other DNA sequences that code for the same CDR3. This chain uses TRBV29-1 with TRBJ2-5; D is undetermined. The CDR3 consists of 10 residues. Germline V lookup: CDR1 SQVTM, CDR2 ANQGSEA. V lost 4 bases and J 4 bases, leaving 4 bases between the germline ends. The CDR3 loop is CSVGGETQYF. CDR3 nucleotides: TGCAGCGTTGGGGGAGAGACCCAGTACTTC.

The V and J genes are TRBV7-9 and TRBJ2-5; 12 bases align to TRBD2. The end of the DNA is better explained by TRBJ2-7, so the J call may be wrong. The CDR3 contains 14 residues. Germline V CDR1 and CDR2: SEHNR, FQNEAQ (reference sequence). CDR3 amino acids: CASSLSLAGGEQYF. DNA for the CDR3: TGTGCCAGCAGCTTATCACTAGCGGGAGGCGAGCAGTACTTC.

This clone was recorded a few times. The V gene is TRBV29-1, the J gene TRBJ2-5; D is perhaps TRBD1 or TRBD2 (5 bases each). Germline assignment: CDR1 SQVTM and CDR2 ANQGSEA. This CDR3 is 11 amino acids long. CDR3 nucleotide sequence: TGCAGTGGGGGAGCGTCAGAGACCCAGTACTTC. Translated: CSGGASETQYF.

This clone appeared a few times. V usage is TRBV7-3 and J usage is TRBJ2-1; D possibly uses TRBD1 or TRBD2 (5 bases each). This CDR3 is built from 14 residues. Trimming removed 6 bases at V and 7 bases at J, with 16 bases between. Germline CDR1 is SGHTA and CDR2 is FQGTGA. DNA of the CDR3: TGTGCCAGCAGACCTCCCGGGACCCAGAATGAGCAGTTCTTC. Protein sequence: CASRPPGTQNEQFF.

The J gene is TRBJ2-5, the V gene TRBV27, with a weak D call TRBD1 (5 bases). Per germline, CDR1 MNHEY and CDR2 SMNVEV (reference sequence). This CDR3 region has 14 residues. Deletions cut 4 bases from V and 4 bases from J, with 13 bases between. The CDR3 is CASSYIAGAETQYF. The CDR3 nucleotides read TGTGCCAGCAGTTATATTGCTGGGGCAGAGACCCAGTACTTC.

CDR3: CASSLAGQAGDTQYF. The DNA for the CDR3 is TGTGCCAGCAGCTTAGCAGGCCAGGCGGGAGATACGCAGTATTTT. The chain recombines TRBV7-2 with TRBJ2-3; D is perhaps TRBD2 (5 bases). The germline gives CDR1 SGHTA, CDR2 FQGNSA. The CDR3 covers 15 residues. V lost 0 bases and J lost 5, with 12 bases in between.

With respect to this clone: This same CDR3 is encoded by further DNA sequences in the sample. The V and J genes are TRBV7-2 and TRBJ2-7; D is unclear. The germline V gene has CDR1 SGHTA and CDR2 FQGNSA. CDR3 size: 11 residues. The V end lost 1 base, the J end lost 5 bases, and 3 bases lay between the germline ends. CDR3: CASSLVNEQYF. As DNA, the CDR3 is TGTGCCAGCAGCTTAGTGAACGAGCAGTACTTC.

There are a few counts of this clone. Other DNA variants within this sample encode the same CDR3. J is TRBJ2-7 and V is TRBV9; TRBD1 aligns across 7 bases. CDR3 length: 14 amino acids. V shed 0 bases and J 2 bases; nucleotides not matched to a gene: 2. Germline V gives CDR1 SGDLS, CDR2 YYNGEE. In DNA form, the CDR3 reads TGTGCCAGCAGCGTAGGTGGGACAGCCTACGAGCAGTACTTC. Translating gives CASSVGGTAYEQYF.

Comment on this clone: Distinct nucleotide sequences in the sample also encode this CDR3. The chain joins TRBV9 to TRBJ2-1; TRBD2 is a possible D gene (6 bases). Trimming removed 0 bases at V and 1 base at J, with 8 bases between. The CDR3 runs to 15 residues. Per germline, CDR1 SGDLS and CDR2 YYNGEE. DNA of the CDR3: TGTGCCAGCAGCGTAGATAGCGGTTCCTACAATGAGCAGTTCTTC. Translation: CASSVDSGSYNEQFF.

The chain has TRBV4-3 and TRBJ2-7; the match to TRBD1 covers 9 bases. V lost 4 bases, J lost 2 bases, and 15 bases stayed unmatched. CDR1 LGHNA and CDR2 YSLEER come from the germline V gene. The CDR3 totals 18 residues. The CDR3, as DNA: TGCGCCAGCAGCCTGCTAAACTTCGGGACAGGGATCCCCTACGAGCAGTACTTC. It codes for CASSLLNFGTGIPYEQYF.

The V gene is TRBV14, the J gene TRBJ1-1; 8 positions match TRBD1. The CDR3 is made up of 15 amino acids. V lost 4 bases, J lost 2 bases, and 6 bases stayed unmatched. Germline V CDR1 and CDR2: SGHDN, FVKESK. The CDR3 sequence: CASSPSGQGNTEAFF. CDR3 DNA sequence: TGTGCCAGCAGCCCGTCAGGACAGGGAAACACTGAAGCTTTCTTT. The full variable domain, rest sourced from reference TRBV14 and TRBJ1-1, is EAGVTQFPSHSVIEKGQTVTLRCDPISGHDNLYWYRRVMGKEIKFLLHFVKESKQDESGMPNNRFLAERTGGTYSTLKVQPAELEDSGVYFCASSPSGQGNTEAFFGQGTRLTVV.

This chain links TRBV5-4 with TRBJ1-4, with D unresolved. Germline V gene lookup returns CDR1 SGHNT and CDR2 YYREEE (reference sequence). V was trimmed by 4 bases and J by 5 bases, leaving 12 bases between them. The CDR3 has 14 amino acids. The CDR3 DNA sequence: TGTGCCAGCAGCCCCTCGGGCAGGAATGAAAAACTGTTTTTT. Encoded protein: CASSPSGRNEKLFF.

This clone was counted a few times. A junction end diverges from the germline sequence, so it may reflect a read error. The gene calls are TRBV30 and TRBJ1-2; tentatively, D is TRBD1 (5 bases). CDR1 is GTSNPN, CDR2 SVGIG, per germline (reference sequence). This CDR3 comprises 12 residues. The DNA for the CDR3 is TGTGCCTGGAGTTCTCCGGGACGGAGGTACGGCTTC. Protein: CAWSSPGRRYGF.

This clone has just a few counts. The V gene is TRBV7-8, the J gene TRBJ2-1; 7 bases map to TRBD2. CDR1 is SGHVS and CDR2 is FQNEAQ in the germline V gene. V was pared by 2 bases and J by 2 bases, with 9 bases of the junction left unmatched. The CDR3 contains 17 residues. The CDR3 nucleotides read TGTGCCAGCAGCTTATCGATGGGACTACCCCCCTACAATGAGCAGTTCTTC. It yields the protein CASSLSMGLPPYNEQFF.

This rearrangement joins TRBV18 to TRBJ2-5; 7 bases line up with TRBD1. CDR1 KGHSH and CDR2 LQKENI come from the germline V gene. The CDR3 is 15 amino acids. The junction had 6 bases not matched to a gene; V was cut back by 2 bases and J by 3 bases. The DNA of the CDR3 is TGTGCCAGCTCACCAAACCAGGGGGTGGAAGAGACCCAGTACTTC. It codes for CASSPNQGVEETQYF.

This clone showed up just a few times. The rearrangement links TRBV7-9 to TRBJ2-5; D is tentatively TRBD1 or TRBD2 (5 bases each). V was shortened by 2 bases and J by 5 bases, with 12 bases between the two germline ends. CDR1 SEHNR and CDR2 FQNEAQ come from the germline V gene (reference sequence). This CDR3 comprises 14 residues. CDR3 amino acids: CASSLISGTETQYF. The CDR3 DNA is TGTGCCAGCAGCTTAATCTCTGGGACGGAGACCCAGTACTTC.

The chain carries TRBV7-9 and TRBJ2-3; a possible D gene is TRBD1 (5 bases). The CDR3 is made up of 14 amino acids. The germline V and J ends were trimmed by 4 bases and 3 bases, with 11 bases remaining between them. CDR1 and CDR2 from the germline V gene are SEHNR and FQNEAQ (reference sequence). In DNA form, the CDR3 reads TGTGCCAGCAGCTGCTCCCAGGGAACAGATACGCAGTATTTT. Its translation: CASSCSQGTDTQYF.

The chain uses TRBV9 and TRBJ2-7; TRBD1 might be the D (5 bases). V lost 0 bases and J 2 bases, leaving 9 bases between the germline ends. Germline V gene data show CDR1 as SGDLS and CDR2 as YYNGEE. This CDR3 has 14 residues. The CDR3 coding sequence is TGTGCCAGCAGCGTAGGATGGACAACCTACGAGCAGTACTTC. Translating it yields CASSVGWTTYEQYF.

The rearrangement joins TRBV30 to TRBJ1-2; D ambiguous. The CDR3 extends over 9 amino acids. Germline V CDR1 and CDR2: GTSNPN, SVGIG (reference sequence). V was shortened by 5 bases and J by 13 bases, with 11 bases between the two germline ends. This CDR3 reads CAWDHGRTF. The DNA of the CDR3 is TGTGCCTGGGATCACGGGCGCACCTTC.

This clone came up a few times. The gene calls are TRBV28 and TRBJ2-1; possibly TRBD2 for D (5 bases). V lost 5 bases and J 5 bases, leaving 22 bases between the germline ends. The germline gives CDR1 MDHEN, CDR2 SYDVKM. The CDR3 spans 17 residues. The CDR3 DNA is TGTGCCAGCAGTCCAGGTAGCGTCCCTCCCCCCCACAATGAGCAGTTCTTC. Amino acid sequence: CASSPGSVPPPHNEQFF.

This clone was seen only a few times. This chain's CDR3 is CSAGESETQYF. CDR3 sequence (DNA): TGCAGCGCAGGGGAAAGCGAGACCCAGTACTTC. The chain has TRBV29-1 and TRBJ2-5; the D gene is possibly TRBD1 (6 bases). Germline assignment: CDR1 SQVTM and CDR2 ANQGSEA. Trimming took 7 bases from V and 5 from J, leaving 11 bases between them. This CDR3 has 11 residues. Full variable domain (rest looked up from reference TRBV29-1 and TRBJ2-5): SAVISQKPSRDICQRGTSLTIQCQVDSQVTMMFWYRQQPGQSLTLIATANQGSEATYESGFVIDKFPISRPNLTFSTLTVSNMSPEDSSIYLCSAGESETQYFGPGTRLLVL.

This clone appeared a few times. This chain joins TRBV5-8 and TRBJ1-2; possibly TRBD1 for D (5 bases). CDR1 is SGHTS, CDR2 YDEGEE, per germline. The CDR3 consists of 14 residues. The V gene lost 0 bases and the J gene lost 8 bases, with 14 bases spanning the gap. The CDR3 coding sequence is TGTGCCAGCAGCTTGGAGGGCAGGGAAGGCGGCTACACCTTC. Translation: CASSLEGREGGYTF. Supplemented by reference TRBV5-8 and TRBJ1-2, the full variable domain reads EAGVTQSPTHLIKTRGQQATLRCSPISGHTSVYWYQQALGLGLQFLLWYDEGEERNRGNFPPRFSGRQFPNYSSELNVNALELEDSALYLCASSLEGREGGYTFGSGTRLTVV.

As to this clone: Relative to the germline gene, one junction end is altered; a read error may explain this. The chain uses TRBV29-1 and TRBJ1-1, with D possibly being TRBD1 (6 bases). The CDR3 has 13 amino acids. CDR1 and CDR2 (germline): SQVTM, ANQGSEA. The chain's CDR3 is CSAPQGGGSEAFF. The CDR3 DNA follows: TGCAGCGCCCCACAGGGTGGAGGGTCTGAGGCTTTCTTT.

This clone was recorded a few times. The chain's CDR3 is CASSFGTYNEQFF. The CDR3 DNA reads TGTGCCAGCAGCTTTGGGACTTACAATGAGCAGTTCTTC. The V gene is TRBV7-2, the J gene TRBJ2-1; D may be TRBD2 (6 bases). Trimming left V 3 bases short and J 4 bases short, with 7 bases between. Germline V gene sequence: CDR1 SGHTA, CDR2 FQGNSA. The CDR3 length is 13 residues.

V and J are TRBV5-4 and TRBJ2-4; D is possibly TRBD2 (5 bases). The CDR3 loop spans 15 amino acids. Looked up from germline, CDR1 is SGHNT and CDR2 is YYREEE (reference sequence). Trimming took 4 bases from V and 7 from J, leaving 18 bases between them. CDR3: CASSDPGVPGNIQYF. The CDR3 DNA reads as TGTGCCAGCAGCGACCCCGGGGTCCCTGGTAACATTCAGTACTTC.

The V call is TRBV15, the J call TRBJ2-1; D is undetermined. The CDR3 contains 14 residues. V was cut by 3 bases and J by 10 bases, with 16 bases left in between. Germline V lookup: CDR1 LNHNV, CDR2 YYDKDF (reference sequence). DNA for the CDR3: TGTGCCACCAGCAGGCGAGACTCCTCCTCGGAGCAGTTCTTC. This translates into CATSRRDSSSEQFF.